The rows below give T cell receptor beta chains drawn from one sample of a study of blood T cells in healthy people across ages. Each CDR3 protein is one row after TCRdb ran MiXCR on the 5' RACE reads. The data contain about 780,000 distinct CDR3 sequences, 35% to 60% of them seen just once; the ten biggest clones take up 18%. Specimen: blood. The receptors stem from a man of 80 years or more in good health. CDR3s include the opening cysteine and the closing phenylalanine or tryptophan. D genes are given only for firm matches. Not all rows give a size; the values are once, few, many and, for expanded clones, a class.

>.|16|TRBJ1-5|TRBV11-2|few
CASSLDHDRSNQPQHF
TGTGCCAGCAGCTTAGATCATGACCGTAGCAATCAGCCCCAGCATTTT
>TRBD2|16|TRBJ2-1|TRBV5-1|.
CASSLGLAGTPDEQFF
TGCGCCAGCAGCTTGGGACTAGCGGGGACTCCGGATGAGCAGTTCTTC
>.|15|TRBJ1-1|TRBV5-1|.
CASSLGPGGGTEAFF
TGCGCCAGCAGCTTGGGGCCGGGAGGGGGCACTGAAGCTTTCTTT
>TRBD2|15|TRBJ2-1|TRBV28|many
CASRQLAGGLNEQFF
TGTGCCAGCAGACAACTAGCGGGAGGGTTAAATGAGCAGTTCTTC
>.|13|TRBJ2-5|TRBV7-2|.
CASSVATQNEQYF
TGTGCCAGCAGCGTAGCAACGCAGAATGAGCAGTACTTC
>TRBD1|14|TRBJ1-1|TRBV20-1|.
CSARMGQGGTEAFF
TGCAGTGCTAGGATGGGACAGGGCGGAACTGAAGCTTTCTTT
>.|16|TRBJ2-3|TRBV4-2|few
CASSPLISGLTDTQYF
TGTGCCAGCAGCCCGCTTATATCGGGACTCACAGATACGCAGTATTTT
>TRBD2|15|TRBJ2-1|TRBV20-1|.
CSARTSGTPYNEQFF
TGCAGTGCTAGGACTAGCGGGACCCCCTACAATGAGCAGTTCTTC
>.|14|TRBJ2-3|TRBV2|.
CASAVGRGTDTQYF
TGTGCCAGCGCGGTCGGCCGGGGCACAGATACGCAGTATTTT
>.|14|TRBJ2-1|TRBV7-9|.
CASSLVGVYNGQFF
TGTGCCAGCAGCCTGGTTGGGGTTTACAATGGGCAGTTCTTC
>.|13|TRBJ2-7|TRBV6-5|.
CASSYGTISEQYF
TGTGCCAGCAGTTACGGAACTATATCCGAGCAGTACTTC
>TRBD2|16|TRBJ2-2|TRBV11-2|once
CASSRGGQANTGELFF
TGTGCCAGCAGCCGGGGGGGGCAAGCGAACACCGGGGAGCTGTTTTTT